The 27 T cell receptor beta chains listed next were all sequenced from one sample in a study of CXCR3-negative and CXCR3-positive naive CD8 T cells. Study findings and constraints: CXCR3-expressing naive cells carried TRB CDR3s more hydrophobic than those of CXCR3-negative naive cells.

cDNA libraries for TRB were generated by 5' RACE incorporating UMI labels. With the 5' RACE reads reprocessed, TCRdb shows one record per CDR3 protein and no DNA. Here the sample table reports approximately 89,000 distinct CDR3 sequences. Which antigens these TCRs recognize remains unknown. Sequencing was carried out using naive CXCR3+ CD8+ T cells from blood. Stated subset: CD45RO-CCR7+CD27+CD95- naive CD8+ T cells expressing CXCR3 (TNR3+). These receptors all stem from a human donor in good health. Some clones in this sample may be carry-over from other donors' samples.

The chain uses TRBV5-5 and TRBJ2-3; lacking DNA, the TRBD1 call made by TCRdb goes unchecked. Per the germline V gene, CDR1 is SGHKS and CDR2 is YYEKEE (reference sequence). The CDR3 has 16 residues. CDR3 protein: CASSWGTGGYADTQYF.

The chain couples TRBV20-1 to TRBJ2-3. CDR1 is DFQATT, CDR2 SNEGSKA, per germline (reference sequence). The CDR3 sequence is 12 residues long. CDR3 loop: CSARDETDTQYF.

The genes are TRBV7-9 and TRBJ2-5; TCRdb proposes TRBD1, but this gene call is untestable without DNA. The CDR3 is 14 residues long. Looked up from germline, CDR1 is SEHNR and CDR2 is FQNEAQ (reference sequence). CDR3: CASSSDRGQETQYF.

CDR3 sequence: CASSPSPGDEQFF. V gene TRBV7-7 combines with J gene TRBJ2-1; TCRdb's D call of TRBD1 is untestable without DNA. CDR3 length equals 13 residues. Germline assignment: CDR1 SSHAT and CDR2 FNYEAQ (reference sequence).

This chain joins TRBV20-1 and TRBJ1-1; TCRdb picks TRBD1, but there is no DNA to check that call. Per the germline V gene, CDR1 is DFQATT and CDR2 is SNEGSKA (reference sequence). The CDR3 extends over 14 amino acids. The CDR3 loop is CSATRQEMNTEAFF.

The chain employs TRBV20-1 and TRBJ1-1; the TRBD1 assignment by TCRdb is unverifiable without DNA. Germline lookup yields CDR1 DFQATT and CDR2 SNEGSKA (reference sequence). This CDR3 is 16 amino acids long. CDR3 sequence: CSAGTGQGTNWAEAFF.

The J gene is TRBJ2-5, the V gene TRBV12-3 or TRBV12-4. The CDR3 is 14 residues long. The CDR3 reads CASSFAEALKTQYF.

The chain recombines TRBV2 with TRBJ2-3; TCRdb lists TRBD1, though no DNA is available to test this call. Germline CDR1 is SNHLY and CDR2 is FYNNEI. The CDR3 covers 17 residues. CDR3 residues: CASSDGVAGGAVYTQYF.

The chain uses TRBV20-1 and TRBJ1-5. This CDR3 is built from 14 residues. Germline assignment: CDR1 DFQATT and CDR2 SNEGSKA (reference sequence). The CDR3 reads CSAAERYGNQPQHF.

This chain links TRBV7-9 with TRBJ2-1; the TCRdb D gene call, TRBD1, has no DNA to confirm it. CDR1 is SEHNR, CDR2 FQNEAQ, per germline (reference sequence). This CDR3 contains 16 residues. CDR3: CASSVSGGQGYNEQFF.

V and J are TRBV28 and TRBJ2-1; TCRdb designates TRBD1, a call that cannot be tested without DNA. CDR1 is MDHEN and CDR2 is SYDVKM in the germline V gene. The CDR3 has 14 amino acids. CDR3 amino acids: CASCGTGGCLMQFF.

J is TRBJ2-3 and V is TRBV9; TCRdb's D call, TRBD2, is unchecked because there is no DNA. CDR1 and CDR2 (germline): SGDLS, YYNGEE. This CDR3 is built from 13 residues. CDR3 sequence: CASSPWASDTQYF.

This chain connects TRBV5-6 to TRBJ2-7. Germline V gene data show CDR1 as SGHDT and CDR2 as YYEEEE. The CDR3 extends over 12 amino acids. The CDR3 loop is CASSLGYGEQYF.

The V call is TRBV12-3 or TRBV12-4, the J call TRBJ1-4; TCRdb indicates TRBD1, and absent DNA this call remains unverified. This CDR3 is 15 amino acids long. The CDR3 loop is CASSLSGLEGEKLFF.

CDR3 sequence reads: CASSPRRPGQMQETQYF. The J gene is TRBJ2-5, the V gene TRBV7-2; TCRdb outputs TRBD1, but without DNA this stays unchecked. This CDR3 has 17 residues. Germline values: CDR1 SGHTA, CDR2 FQGNSA.

This rearrangement joins TRBV20-1 to TRBJ2-2. Germline CDR1 DFQATT, CDR2 SNEGSKA (reference sequence). The CDR3 has 14 amino acids. The CDR3 reads CSAPKEGNAGELFF.

The chain is built from TRBV28 and TRBJ2-2; TCRdb selects TRBD1, and the lack of DNA leaves this call unchecked. Germline V gives CDR1 MDHEN, CDR2 SYDVKM. The CDR3 contains 18 residues. The CDR3 loop reads CASSFYPGGGHRTGELFF.

The chain uses TRBV27 and TRBJ1-4; the TCRdb D gene call, TRBD1, has no DNA to confirm it. The length of the CDR3 is 15 residues. Per the germline V gene, CDR1 is MNHEY and CDR2 is SMNVEV (reference sequence). The CDR3 spells CASSFRTGLGEKLFF.

The chain carries TRBV28 and TRBJ2-3; TCRdb's D call of TRBD1 is untestable without DNA. CDR1 and CDR2 (germline): MDHEN, SYDVKM. This CDR3 is built from 15 residues. CDR3 residues: CASSPGQGSTDTQYF.

CDR3 amino acids: CASRPDRVISQPQHF. This chain joins TRBV28 and TRBJ1-5; the D call of TRBD1 rests on TCRdb alone, since no DNA is present to check it. Germline V lookup: CDR1 MDHEN, CDR2 SYDVKM. CDR3 size: 15 residues.

This rearrangement joins TRBV7-9 to TRBJ1-4; with no DNA, the TCRdb D assignment of TRBD1 cannot be verified. From germline, CDR1 is SEHNR and CDR2 FQNEAQ (reference sequence). CDR3 size: 16 residues. CDR3 amino acids: CASSLAHRVANEKLFF.

This chain uses TRBV28 with TRBJ1-4; there is no DNA to check the TCRdb D call of TRBD1. The germline gives CDR1 MDHEN, CDR2 SYDVKM. The CDR3 has 15 residues. The CDR3 is CASSLGDRWFEKLFF.

The chain uses TRBV29-1 and TRBJ2-2; TCRdb's assignment of TRBD1 cannot be checked, as there is no DNA. This CDR3 is 14 amino acids long. Per germline, CDR1 SQVTM and CDR2 ANQGSEA. This chain's CDR3 is CSPAGGAGTGELFF.

This chain connects TRBV5-6 to TRBJ1-2; the D gene TCRdb calls, TRBD1, cannot be checked with no DNA. This CDR3 has 14 residues. Germline V gene data show CDR1 as SGHDT and CDR2 as YYEEEE. The CDR3 loop is CASSTRGRSDGYTF.

The chain carries TRBV6-2 or TRBV6-3 and TRBJ2-1; TCRdb outputs TRBD2, but without DNA this stays unchecked. The CDR3 totals 17 residues. Germline V gene data show CDR1 as MNHEY and CDR2 as SVGEGT. The chain's CDR3 is CASSPAELLAEYNEQFF.

This chain links TRBV10-2 with TRBJ1-1. Germline V CDR1 and CDR2: WSHSY, SAAADI. The CDR3 is 14 residues long. The CDR3 loop reads CASSARWMNTEAFF.

V is TRBV5-5 and J is TRBJ2-1; the TCRdb D gene call, TRBD1, has no DNA to confirm it. Germline CDR1 reads SGHKS; CDR2 reads YYEKEE (reference sequence). The CDR3 runs 15 residues. CDR3 residues: CASSLGWGSNNEQFF.